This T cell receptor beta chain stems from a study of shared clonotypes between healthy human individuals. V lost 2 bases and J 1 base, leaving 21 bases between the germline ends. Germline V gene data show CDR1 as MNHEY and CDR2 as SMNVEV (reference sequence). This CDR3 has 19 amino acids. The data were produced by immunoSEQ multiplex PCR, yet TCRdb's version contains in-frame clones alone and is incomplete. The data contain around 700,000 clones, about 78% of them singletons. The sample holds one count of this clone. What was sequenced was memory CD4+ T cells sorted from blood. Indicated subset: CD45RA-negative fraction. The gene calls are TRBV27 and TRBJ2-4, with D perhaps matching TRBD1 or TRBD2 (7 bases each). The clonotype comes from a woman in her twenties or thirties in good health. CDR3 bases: TGTGCCAGCAGTTTAAGTCTTAGGGGAGGGGGCTTGGCCAAAAACATTCAGTACTTC. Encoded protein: CASSLSLRGGGLAKNIQYF.